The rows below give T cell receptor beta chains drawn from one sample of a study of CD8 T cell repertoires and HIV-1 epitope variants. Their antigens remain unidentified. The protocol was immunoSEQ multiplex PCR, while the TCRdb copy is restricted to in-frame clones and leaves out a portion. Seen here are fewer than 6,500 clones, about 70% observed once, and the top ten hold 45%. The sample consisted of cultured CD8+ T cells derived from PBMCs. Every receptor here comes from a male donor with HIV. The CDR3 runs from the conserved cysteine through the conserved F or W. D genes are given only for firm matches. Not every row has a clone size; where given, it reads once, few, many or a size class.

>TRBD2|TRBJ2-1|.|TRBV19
TGTGCCAGTAGTATAGGAAGCGGGGGCCGCTCCTACAATGAGCAGTTCTTC
CASSIGSGGRSYNEQFF
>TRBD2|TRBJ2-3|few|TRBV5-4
TGTGCCAGCAGCTTGGAGGGTCTAGCGGGAGGTTGGGGCACAGATACGCAGTATTTT
CASSLEGLAGGWGTDTQYF
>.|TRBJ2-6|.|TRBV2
TGTGCCAGCACGGCTGGGGCCAACGTCCTGACTTTC
CASTAGANVLTF
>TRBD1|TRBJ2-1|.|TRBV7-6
TGTGCCAGCAGCTTAGTTCCAGGGGGCAGGGCCTCGCCCCTCACGCCCCTCAATGAGCAGTTCTTC
CASSLVPGGRASPLTPLNEQFF
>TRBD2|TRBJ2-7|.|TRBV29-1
TGCAGCGTTGCTCTAGCGGGAGGCTACGAGCAGTACTTC
CSVALAGGYEQYF
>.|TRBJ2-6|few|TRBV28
TGTGCCAGCAGGGGACCCTCTGGGGCCAACGTCCTGACTTTC
CASRGPSGANVLTF
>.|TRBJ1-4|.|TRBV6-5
TGTGCCAGCAGTTACTCGAACAGCCCTAATGAAAAACTGTTTTTT
CASSYSNSPNEKLFF
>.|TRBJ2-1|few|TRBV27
TGTGCCAGCAGTTTGGACGGGGAATTCTACAATGAGCAGTTCTTC
CASSLDGEFYNEQFF
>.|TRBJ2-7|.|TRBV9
TGTGCCAGCGCTACAGGAGAGGGTACGGTGCAGTACTTC
CASATGEGTVQYF
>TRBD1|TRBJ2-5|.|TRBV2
TGTGCCACCTCGGGGTCCGGGACAGCCTTCCAAGAGACCCAGTACTTC
CATSGSGTAFQETQYF
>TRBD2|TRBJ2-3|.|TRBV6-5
TGTGCCAGCAGTTCCTGGACTAGCGGGGACACAGATACGCAGTATTTT
CASSSWTSGDTDTQYF
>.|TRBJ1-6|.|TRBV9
TGTGCCAGCAGCGTAGGGGACTCCTATAATTCACCCCTCCACTTT
CASSVGDSYNSPLHF
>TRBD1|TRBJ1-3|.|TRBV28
TGTGCCAGCAGTTTATTACTCGCCGGGACAGACTCTGGAAACACCATATATTTT
CASSLLLAGTDSGNTIYF
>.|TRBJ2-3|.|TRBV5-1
TGCGCCAGCAGCTCCCCCCCCACTAGCACACACACAGATACGCAGTATTTT
CASSSPPTSTHTDTQYF
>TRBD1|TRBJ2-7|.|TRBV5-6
TGTGCCAGCAGCTATGGACAGGGGGCCTACGAGCAGTACTTC
CASSYGQGAYEQYF
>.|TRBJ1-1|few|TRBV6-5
TGTGCCAGCACCATGACAAAATCAGGGGCTGAAGCTTTCTTT
CASTMTKSGAEAFF
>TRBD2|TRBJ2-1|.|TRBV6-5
TGTGCCAGCAGTTACTCACCTAGCGGGAGTAGGAATGAGCAGTTCTTC
CASSYSPSGSRNEQFF
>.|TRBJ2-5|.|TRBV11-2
TGTGCCAGCAGCTTAGATCTGACTGGGAGCGCAGAGACCCAGTACTTC
CASSLDLTGSAETQYF
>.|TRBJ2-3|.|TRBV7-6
TGTGCCAGCAGCTTAAGCGTCGGGACTAGCACAGATACGCAGTATTTT
CASSLSVGTSTDTQYF
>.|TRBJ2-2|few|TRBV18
TGTGCCAGCTCACCACCGTTACTTCGCACCGGGGAGCTGTTTTTT
CASSPPLLRTGELFF
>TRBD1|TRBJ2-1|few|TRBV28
TGTGCCAGCAGTTTATCACAGGGGATATCCTACAATGAGCAGTTCTTC
CASSLSQGISYNEQFF
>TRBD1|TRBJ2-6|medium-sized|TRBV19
TGTGCCAGTGGGACAGGGGGCTCTGGGGCCAACGTCCTGACTTTC
CASGTGGSGANVLTF